The source of this TCR beta chain is a study of T cells in Graves' hyperthyroidism and ophthalmopathy. This clonotype has more than one count but fewer than ten. The CDR3 contains 15 residues. CDR1 is MNHNS and CDR2 is SASEGT in the germline V gene. The V and J ends lost 6 bases and 0 bases, in that order; junction bases with no gene match: 8. Amplified regions were TCR beta CDR3 sequences from RNA transcripts. During a first-round RT-PCR of the TCR CDR3, the HTBI primer set was used. TCRdb re-analysed the multiplex PCR reads in MiXCR, keeping a single row per CDR3 protein. The sample yields 660,000 or so distinct CDR3 sequences, less than 25% seen once.

This chain uses TRBV6-1 with TRBJ2-7; TRBD1 agrees at 7 bases. Sequenced material: blood. The TCR originated in a man aged 30-40 years with Graves' ophthalmopathy. The CDR3 sequence: CASSQGQLSSYEQYF. The CDR3, as DNA: TGTGCCAGCAGCCAGGGACAGTTGAGCTCCTACGAGCAGTACTTC.